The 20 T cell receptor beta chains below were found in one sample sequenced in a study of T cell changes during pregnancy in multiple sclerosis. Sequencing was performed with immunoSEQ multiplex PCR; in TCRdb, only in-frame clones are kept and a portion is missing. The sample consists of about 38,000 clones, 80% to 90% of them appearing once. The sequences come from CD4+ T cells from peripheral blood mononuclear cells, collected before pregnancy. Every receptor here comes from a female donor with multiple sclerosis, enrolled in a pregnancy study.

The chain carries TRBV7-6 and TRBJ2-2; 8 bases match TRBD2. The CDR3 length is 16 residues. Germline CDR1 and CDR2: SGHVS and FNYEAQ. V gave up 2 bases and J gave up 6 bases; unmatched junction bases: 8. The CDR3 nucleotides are TGTGCCAGCAGCTTACGCGGACTAGCTCTGGCCGGGGAGCTGTTTTTT. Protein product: CASSLRGLALAGELFF.

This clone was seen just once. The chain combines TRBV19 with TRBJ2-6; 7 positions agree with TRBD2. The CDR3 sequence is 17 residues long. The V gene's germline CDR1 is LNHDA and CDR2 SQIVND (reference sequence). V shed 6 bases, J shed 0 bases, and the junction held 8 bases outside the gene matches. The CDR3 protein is CASREFAGASGANVLTF. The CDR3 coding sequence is TGTGCCAGTAGAGAGTTCGCGGGAGCCTCTGGGGCCAACGTCCTGACTTTC. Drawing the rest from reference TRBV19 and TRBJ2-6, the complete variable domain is DGGITQSPKYLFRKEGQNVTLSCEQNLNHDAMYWYRQDPGQGLRLIYYSQIVNDFQKGDIAEGYSVSREKKESFPLTVTSAQKNPTAFYLCASREFAGASGANVLTFGAGSRLTVL.

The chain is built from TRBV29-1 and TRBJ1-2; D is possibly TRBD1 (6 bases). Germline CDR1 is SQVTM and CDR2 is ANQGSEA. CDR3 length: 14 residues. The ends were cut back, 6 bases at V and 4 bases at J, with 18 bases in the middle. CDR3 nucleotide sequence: TGCAGCGTCGGTGGTCAGGGGCGCGGCTATGGCTACACCTTC. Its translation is CSVGGQGRGYGYTF.

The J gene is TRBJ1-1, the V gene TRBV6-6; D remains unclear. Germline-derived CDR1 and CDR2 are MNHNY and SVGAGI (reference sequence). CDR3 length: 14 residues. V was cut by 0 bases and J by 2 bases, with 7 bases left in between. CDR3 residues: CASSYSQSNTEAFF. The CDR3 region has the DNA TGTGCCAGCAGTTACTCGCAAAGCAACACTGAAGCTTTCTTT.

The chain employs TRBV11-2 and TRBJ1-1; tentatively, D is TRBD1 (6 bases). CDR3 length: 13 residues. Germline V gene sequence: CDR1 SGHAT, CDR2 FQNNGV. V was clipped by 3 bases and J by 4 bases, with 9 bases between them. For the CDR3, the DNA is TGTGCCAGCAGCTTTCAGGGGATCACTGAAGCTTTCTTT. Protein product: CASSFQGITEAFF. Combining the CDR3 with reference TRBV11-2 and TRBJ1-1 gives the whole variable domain EAGVAQSPRYKIIEKRQSVAFWCNPISGHATLYWYQQILGQGPKLLIQFQNNGVVDDSQLPKDRFSAERLKGVDSTLKIQPAKLEDSAVYLCASSFQGITEAFFGQGTRLTVV.

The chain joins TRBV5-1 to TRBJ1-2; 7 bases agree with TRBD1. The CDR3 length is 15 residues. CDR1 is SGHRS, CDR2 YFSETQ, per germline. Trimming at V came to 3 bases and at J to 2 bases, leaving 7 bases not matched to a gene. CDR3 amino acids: CASSSGPQGNYGYTF. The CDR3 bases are TGCGCCAGCAGCTCAGGTCCACAGGGGAACTATGGCTACACCTTC.

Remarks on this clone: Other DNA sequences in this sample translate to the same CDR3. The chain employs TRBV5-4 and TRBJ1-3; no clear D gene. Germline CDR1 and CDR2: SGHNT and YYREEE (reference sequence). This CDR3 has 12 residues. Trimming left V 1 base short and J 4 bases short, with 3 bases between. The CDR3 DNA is TGTGCCAGCAGCTTGCAAGGAAACACCATATATTTT. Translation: CASSLQGNTIYF. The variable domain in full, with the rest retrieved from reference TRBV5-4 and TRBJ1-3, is ETGVTQSPTHLIKTRGQQVTLRCSSQSGHNTVSWYQQALGQGPQFIFQYYREEENGRGNFPPRFSGLQFPNYSSELNVNALELDDSALYLCASSLQGNTIYFGEGSWLTVV.

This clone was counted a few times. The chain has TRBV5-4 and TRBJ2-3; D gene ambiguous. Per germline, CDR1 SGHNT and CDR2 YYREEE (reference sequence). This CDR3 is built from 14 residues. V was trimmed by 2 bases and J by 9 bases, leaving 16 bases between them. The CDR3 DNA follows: TGTGCCAGCAGCTTAACCCGAAGTGTGGGCACGCAGTATTTT. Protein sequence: CASSLTRSVGTQYF.

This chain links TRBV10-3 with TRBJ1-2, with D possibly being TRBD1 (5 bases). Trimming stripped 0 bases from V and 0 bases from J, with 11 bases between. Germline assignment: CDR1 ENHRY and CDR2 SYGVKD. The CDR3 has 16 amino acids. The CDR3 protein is CAISESLGGTNYGYTF. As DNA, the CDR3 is TGTGCCATCAGTGAGTCGTTGGGGGGGACTAACTATGGCTACACCTTC.

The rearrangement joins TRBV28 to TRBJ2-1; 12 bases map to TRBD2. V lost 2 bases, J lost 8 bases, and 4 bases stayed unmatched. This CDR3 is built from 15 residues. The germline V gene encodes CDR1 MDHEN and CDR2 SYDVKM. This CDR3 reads CASSLGGLAGYEQFF. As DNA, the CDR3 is TGTGCCAGCAGTTTAGGGGGACTAGCGGGCTATGAGCAGTTCTTC.

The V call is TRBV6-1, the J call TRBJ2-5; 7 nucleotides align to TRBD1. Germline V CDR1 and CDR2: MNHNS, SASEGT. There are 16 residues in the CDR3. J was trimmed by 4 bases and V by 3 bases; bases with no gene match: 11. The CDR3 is CASSDYYRGSGETQYF. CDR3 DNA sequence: TGTGCCAGCAGTGACTATTACAGGGGATCGGGAGAGACCCAGTACTTC.

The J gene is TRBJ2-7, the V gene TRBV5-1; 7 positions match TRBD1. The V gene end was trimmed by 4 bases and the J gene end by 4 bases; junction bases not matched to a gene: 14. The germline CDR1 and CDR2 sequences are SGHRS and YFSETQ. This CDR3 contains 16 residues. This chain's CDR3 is CASSLNRGLGRYEQYF. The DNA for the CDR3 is TGCGCCAGCAGCCTAAACAGGGGTCTCGGTCGGTACGAGCAGTACTTC.

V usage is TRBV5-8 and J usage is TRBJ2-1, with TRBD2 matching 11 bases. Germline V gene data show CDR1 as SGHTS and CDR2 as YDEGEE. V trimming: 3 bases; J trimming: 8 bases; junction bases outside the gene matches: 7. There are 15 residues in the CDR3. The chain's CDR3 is CASSWLAGGVYEQFF. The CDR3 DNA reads TGTGCCAGCAGCTGGCTAGCGGGGGGAGTGTATGAGCAGTTCTTC.

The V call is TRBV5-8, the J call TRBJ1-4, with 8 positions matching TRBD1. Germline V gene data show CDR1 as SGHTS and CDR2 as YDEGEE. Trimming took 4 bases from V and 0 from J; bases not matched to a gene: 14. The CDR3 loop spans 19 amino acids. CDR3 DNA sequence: TGTGCCAGCAGCATTTGGACAGGGCCTTTTGTTGCAACTAATGAAAAACTGTTTTTT. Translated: CASSIWTGPFVATNEKLFF.

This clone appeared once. Here the CDR3 DNA reads TGTGCCAGCAGTGATTCCGGGACAGGGGGGGAGACCCAGTACTTC. Translated, it gives CASSDSGTGGETQYF. V and J are TRBV2 and TRBJ2-5; 11 bases are a match to TRBD1. This CDR3 contains 15 residues. The germline V gene has CDR1 SNHLY and CDR2 FYNNEI. J was trimmed by 5 bases and V by 3 bases; bases with no gene match: 5.

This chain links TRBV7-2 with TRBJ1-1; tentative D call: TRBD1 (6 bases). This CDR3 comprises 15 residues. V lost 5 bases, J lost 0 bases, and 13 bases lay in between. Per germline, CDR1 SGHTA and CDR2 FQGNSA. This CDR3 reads CASSRRQAMNTEAFF. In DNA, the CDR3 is TGTGCCAGCAGCCGTAGACAGGCTATGAACACTGAAGCTTTCTTT.

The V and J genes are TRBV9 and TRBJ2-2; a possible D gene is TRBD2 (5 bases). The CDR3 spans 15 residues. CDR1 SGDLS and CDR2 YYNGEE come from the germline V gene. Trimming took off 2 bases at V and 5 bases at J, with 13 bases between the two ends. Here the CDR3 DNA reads TGTGCCAGCAGCGTCGATTCTAGAGGGACCGGGGAGCTGTTTTTT. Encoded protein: CASSVDSRGTGELFF.

DNA for the CDR3: TGTGCCAGTAGTATAAGACTTTCTTCCCGAGAGACCCAGTACTTC. Amino acids: CASSIRLSSRETQYF. This sequence joins TRBV19 and TRBJ2-5, with D unclear. The length of the CDR3 is 15 residues. The germline V and J ends were trimmed by 2 bases and 4 bases, with 14 bases remaining between them. CDR1 and CDR2 from the germline V gene are LNHDA and SQIVND (reference sequence).

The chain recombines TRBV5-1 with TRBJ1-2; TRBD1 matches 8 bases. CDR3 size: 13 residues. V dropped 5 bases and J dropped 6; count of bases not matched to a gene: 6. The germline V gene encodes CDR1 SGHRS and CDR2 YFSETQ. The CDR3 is CASRGGQADGYTF. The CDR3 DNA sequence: TGCGCCAGCAGGGGGGGACAGGCCGATGGCTACACCTTC.

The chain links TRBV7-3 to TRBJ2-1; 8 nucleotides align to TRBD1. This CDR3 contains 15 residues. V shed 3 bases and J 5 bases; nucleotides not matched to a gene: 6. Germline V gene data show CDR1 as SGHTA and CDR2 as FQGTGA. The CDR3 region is CASSFQGALNNEQFF. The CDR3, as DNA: TGTGCCAGCAGCTTCCAGGGGGCGCTTAACAATGAGCAGTTCTTC.